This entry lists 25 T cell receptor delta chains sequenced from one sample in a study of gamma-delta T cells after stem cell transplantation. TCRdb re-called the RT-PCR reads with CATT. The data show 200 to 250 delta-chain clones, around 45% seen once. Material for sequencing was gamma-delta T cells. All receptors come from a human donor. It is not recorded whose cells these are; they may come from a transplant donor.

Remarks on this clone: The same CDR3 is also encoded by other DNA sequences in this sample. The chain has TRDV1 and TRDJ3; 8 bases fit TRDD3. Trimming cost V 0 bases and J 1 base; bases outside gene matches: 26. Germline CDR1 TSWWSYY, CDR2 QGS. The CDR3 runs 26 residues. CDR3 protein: CALGELATPWLGLGVLNSWDTRQMFF. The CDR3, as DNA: TGTGCTCTTGGGGAACTAGCAACCCCCTGGCTGGGACTGGGGGTGCTAAATTCCTGGGACACCCGACAGATGTTTTTC.

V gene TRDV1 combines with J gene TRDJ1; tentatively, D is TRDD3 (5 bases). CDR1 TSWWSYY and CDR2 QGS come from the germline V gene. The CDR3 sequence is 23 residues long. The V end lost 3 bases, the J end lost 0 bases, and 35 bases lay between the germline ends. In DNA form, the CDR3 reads TGTGCTCTTGGGGATCCACCTTTCCAGACAGGGGGTCACCATACCGGATACACCGATAAACTCATCTTT. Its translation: CALGDPPFQTGGHHTGYTDKLIF.

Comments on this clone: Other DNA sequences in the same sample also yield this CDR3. The DNA of the CDR3 is TGTGCTCTTGGGGAACTTTCCCGACTCGTACTGGGGGATACTTATTTGTACACCGATAAACTCATCTTT. This gives the protein CALGELSRLVLGDTYLYTDKLIF. The rearrangement uses TRDV1 and TRDJ1; TRDD3 matches at 12 bases. V lost 0 bases to trimming and J lost 0 bases; unmatched junction nucleotides: 20. Germline lookup yields CDR1 TSWWSYY and CDR2 QGS. This CDR3 region has 23 residues.

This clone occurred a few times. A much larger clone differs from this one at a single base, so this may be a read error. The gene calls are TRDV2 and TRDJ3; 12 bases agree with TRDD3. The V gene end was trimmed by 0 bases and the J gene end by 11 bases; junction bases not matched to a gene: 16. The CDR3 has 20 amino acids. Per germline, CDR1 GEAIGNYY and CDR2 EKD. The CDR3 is CACDTAVLGDTPERARQMFF. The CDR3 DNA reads TGTGCCTGTGACACCGCAGTACTGGGGGATACTCCTGAGCGTGCCCGACAGATGTTTTTC.

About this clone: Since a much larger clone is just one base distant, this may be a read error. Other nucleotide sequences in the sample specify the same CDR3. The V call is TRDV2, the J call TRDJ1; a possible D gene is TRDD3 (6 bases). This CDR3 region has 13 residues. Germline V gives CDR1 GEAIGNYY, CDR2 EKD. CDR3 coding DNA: TGTGCCTGCGACAGCCTACTGGGTTATGAACTCATCTTT. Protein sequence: CACDSLLGYELIF.

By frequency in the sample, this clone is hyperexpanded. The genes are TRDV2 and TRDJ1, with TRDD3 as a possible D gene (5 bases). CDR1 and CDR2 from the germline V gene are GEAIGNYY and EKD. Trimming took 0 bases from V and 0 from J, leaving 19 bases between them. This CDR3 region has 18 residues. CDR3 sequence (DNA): TGTGCCTGTGACACCGTGCCCCCCCCCGGGGGTCACACCGATAAACTCATCTTT. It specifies CACDTVPPPGGHTDKLIF.

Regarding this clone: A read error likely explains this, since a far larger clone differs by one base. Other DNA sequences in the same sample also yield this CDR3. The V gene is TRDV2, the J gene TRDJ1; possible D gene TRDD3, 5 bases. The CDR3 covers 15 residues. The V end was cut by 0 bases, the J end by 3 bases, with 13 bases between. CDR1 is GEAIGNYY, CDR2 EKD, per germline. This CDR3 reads CACDTVGDTADKLIF. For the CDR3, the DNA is TGTGCCTGTGACACCGTTGGGGACACGGCCGATAAACTCATCTTT.

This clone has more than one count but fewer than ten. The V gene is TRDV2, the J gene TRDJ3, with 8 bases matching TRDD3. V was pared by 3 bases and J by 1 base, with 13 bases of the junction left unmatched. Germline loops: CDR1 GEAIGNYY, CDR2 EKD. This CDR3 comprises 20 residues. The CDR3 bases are TGTGCCTGTGACCCTACTGGGGGCCCTGTTAAATCCTGGGACACCCGACAGATGTTTTTC. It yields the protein CACDPTGGPVKSWDTRQMFF.

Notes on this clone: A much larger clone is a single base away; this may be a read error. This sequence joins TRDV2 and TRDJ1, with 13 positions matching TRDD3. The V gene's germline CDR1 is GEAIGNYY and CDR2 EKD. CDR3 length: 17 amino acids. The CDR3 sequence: CACDLLGDTGHTDKPIF. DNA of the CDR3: TGTGCCTGTGACTTACTGGGGGATACGGGCCACACCGATAAACCCATCTTT.

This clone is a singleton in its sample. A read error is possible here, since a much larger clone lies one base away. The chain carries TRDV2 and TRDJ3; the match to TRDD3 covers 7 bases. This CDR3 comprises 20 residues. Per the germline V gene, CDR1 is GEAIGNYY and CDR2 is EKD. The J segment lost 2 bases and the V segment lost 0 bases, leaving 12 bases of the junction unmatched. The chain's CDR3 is CACDTGGVGDSPWDTRQMFF. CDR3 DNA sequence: TGTGCCTGTGACACCGGGGGCGTGGGGGACAGCCCCTGGGACACCCGACAGATGTTTTTC.

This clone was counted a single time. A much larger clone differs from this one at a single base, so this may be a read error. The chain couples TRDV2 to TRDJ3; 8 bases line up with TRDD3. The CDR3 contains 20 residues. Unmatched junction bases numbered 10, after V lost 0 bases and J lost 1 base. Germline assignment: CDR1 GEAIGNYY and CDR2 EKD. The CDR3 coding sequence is TGTGCCTGTGACACCGTGAGAGGGATACGTCAGTCCTGGGACACCCGACAGATGTTTTTC. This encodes CACDTVRGIRQSWDTRQMFF.

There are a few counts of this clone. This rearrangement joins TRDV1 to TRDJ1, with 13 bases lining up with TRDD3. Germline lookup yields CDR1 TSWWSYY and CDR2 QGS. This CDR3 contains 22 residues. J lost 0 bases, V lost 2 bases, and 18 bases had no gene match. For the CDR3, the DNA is TGTGCTCTTGGGGAATTCCCGAACCCCTCTACTGGGGGATACGCAGACACCGATAAACTCATCTTT. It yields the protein CALGEFPNPSTGGYADTDKLIF.

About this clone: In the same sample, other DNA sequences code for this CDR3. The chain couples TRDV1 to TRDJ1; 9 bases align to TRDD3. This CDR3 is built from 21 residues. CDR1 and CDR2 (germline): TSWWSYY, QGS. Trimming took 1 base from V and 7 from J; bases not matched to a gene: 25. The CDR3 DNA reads TGTGCTCTTGGGGAACAATCGGTCCTACCATACTGGGGGAGACCTTTTTCTAAACTCATCTTT. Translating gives CALGEQSVLPYWGRPFSKLIF.

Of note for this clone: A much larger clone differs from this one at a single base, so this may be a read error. CDR3: CACDPWGMHTDKLFF. DNA of the CDR3: TGTGCCTGTGACCCCTGGGGGATGCACACCGATAAACTCTTCTTT. The chain employs TRDV2 and TRDJ1; 9 bases map to TRDD3. The J call may be faulty, since TRDJ2 better matches the DNA end. The CDR3 is made up of 15 amino acids. Looked up from germline, CDR1 is GEAIGNYY and CDR2 is EKD.

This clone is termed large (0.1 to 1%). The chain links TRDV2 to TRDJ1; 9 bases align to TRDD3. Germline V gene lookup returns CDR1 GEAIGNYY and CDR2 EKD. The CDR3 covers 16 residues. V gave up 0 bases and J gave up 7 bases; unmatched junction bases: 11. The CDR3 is CACDTLLGDRRGKLIF. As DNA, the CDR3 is TGTGCCTGTGACACCCTACTGGGGGACCGTCGGGGTAAACTCATCTTT.

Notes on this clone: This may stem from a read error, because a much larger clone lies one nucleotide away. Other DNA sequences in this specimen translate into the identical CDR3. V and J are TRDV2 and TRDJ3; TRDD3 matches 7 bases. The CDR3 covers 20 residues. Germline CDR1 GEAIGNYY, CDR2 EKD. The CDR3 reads CACDTGGVGDSSWDTRQMFF. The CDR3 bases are TGTGCTTGTGACACCGGGGGCGTGGGGGACAGCTCCTGGGACACCCGACAGATGTTTTTC.

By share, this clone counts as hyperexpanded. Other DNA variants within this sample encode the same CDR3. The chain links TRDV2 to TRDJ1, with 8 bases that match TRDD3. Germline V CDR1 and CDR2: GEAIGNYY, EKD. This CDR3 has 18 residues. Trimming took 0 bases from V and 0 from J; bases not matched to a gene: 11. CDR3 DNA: TGTGCCTGTGACACCGTAACTGGGGGGCCACCTTACACCGATAAACTCATCTTT. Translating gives CACDTVTGGPPYTDKLIF.

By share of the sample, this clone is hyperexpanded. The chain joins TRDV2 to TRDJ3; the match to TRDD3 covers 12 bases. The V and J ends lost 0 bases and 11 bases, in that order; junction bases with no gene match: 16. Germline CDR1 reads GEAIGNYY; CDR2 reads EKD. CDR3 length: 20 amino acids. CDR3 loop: CACDTVVLGDTPERARQMFF. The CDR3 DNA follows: TGTGCCTGTGACACCGTAGTACTGGGGGATACTCCTGAGCGTGCCCGACAGATGTTTTTC.

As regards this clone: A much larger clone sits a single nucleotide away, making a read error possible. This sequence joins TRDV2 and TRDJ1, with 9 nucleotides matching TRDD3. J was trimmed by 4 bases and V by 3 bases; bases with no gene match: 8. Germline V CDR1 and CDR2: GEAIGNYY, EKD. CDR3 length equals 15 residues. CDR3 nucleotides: TGTGCCTGTGACCCCTGGGGGATGCACAACGATAAACTCATCTTT. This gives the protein CACDPWGMHNDKLIF.

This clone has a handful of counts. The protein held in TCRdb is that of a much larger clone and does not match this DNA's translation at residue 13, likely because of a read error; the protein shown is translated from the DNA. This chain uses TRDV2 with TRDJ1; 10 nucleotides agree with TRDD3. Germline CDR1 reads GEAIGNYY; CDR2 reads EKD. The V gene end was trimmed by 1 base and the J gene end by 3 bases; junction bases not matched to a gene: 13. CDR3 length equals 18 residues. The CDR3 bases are TGTGCCTGTGACACTATACTGGGGGATTCCCTCGAGGCCGATAAACTCATCTTT. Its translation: CACDTILGDSLEADKLIF.

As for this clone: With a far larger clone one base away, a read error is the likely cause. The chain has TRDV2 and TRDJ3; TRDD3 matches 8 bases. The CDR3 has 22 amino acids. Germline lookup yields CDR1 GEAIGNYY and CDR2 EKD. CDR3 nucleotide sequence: TGTGCCTGTGACACTGGAACTGGGGGTTCTCTCTTAAGCTCCTGGGACGCCCGACAGATGTTTTTC. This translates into CACDTGTGGSLLSSWDARQMFF.

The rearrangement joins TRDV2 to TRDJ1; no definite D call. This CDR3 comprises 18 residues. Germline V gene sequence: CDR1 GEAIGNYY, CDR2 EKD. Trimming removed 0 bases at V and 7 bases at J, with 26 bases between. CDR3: CACDTVTSVRFSRGKLIF. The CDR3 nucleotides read TGTGCCTGTGACACCGTTACTTCGGTACGTTTTAGTCGGGGTAAACTCATCTTT.

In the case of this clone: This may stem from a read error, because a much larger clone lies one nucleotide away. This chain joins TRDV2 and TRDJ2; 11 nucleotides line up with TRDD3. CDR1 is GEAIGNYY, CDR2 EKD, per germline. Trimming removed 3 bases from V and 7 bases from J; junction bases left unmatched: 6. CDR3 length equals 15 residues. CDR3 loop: CACDVLGDMIAQLFF. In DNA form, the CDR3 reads TGTGCCTGTGACGTACTGGGGGATATGATAGCACAACTCTTCTTT.

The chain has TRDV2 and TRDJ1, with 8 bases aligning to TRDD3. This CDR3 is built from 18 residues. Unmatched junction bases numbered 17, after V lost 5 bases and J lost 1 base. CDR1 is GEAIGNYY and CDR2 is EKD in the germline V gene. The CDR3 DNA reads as TGTGCCTGTGGCACTGTAATTACTGGGGGTCCGATCACCGATAAACTCATCTTT. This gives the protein CACGTVITGGPITDKLIF.

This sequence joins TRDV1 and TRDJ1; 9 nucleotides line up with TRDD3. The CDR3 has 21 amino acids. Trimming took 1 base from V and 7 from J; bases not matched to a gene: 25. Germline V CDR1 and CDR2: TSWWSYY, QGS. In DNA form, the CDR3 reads TGTGCTCTTGGGGAACAATCGGTCCAACCATACTGGGGGAGACCTTTTTCTAAACTCATCTTT. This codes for CALGEQSVQPYWGRPFSKLIF.